This TCR beta chain emerged from a study of blood T cell repertoires in COVID-19. Study-level background: The United States, Italy and Spain provided the acute and convalescent COVID-19 samples. Sources were T cells, B-cell-depleted T cells, or PBMCs; the material itself was cDNA or gDNA.

The authors' processing: Reference gene primer amplification yielded estimated nucleated cell counts. Sequencing used immunoSEQ multiplex PCR; TCRdb keeps in-frame clones, though not all of them. From that table come the V and J calls and clone size; the DNA was used to work out D and trimming. This table has 150,000 to 200,000 clones, more than 75% appearing once. Germline V gene data show CDR1 as SGHRS and CDR2 as YFSETQ. Trimming removed 2 bases from V and 7 bases from J, with 12 bases in between. CDR3 length: 13 residues. The receptor was derived from a man younger than 35 with acute or convalescent COVID-19. The sequencing input was peripheral blood. The chain uses TRBV5-1 and TRBJ1-1, with a possible D match to TRBD1 (6 bases). DNA for the CDR3: TGCGCCAGCAGCTTTACCAGGGACAATGAAGCTTTCTTT. Its protein is CASSFTRDNEAFF. The whole variable domain, filled in from reference TRBV5-1 and TRBJ1-1, reads KAGVTQTPRYLIKTRGQQVTLSCSPISGHRSVSWYQQTPGQGLQFLFEYFSETQRNKGNFPGRFSGRQFSNSRSEMNVSTLELGDSALYLCASSFTRDNEAFFGQGTRLTVV.